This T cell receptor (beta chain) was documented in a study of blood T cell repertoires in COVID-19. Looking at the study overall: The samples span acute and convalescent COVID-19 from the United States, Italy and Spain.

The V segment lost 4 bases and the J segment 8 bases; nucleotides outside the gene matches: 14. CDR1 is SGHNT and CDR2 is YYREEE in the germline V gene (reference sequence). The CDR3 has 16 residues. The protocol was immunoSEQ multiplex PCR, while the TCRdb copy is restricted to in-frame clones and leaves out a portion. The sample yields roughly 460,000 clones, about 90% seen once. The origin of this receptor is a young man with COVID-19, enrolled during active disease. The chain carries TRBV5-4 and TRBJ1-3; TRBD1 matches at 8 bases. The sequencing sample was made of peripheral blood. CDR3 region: CASSRGRDRGVDTIYF. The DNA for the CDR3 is TGTGCCAGCAGCCGGGGGCGCGACAGGGGCGTTGACACCATATATTTT.